Each of the 32 T cell receptor beta chains below was sequenced from the same sample in a study of cytomegalovirus exposure and HLA in healthy donors. Use of 60 Vbeta and 13 Jbeta primers characterized the PCR. Only in-frame clones appear in the TCRdb table, and some are missing; sequencing was by immunoSEQ multiplex PCR. This listing includes roughly 30,000 clones. Material: PBMCs. These receptor sequences come from a woman aged 40-49 years in good health and CMV-seropositive.

Written as DNA, the CDR3 is TGTGCCAGCAGCCAAGGAGCCTACCTGGCGCAGTATTTT. Amino acid sequence: CASSQGAYLAQYF. The J gene is TRBJ2-3, the V gene TRBV14, with D hard to call. Trimming pared 1 base from V and 10 bases from J, leaving 12 bases between. CDR1 and CDR2 from the germline V gene are SGHDN and FVKESK. This CDR3 has 13 residues.

The V and J genes are TRBV30 and TRBJ2-3; 9 bases match TRBD2. After removal of 5 bases from V and 0 bases from J, the junction contained 3 bases not matched to a gene. The CDR3 consists of 14 residues. Germline V CDR1 and CDR2: GTSNPN, SVGIG (reference sequence). CDR3 DNA: TGTGCCTGGGGGCTAGCGGGAAGCACAGATACGCAGTATTTT. Residues: CAWGLAGSTDTQYF.

The V and J genes are TRBV30 and TRBJ2-5; 7 bases map to TRBD1. The V gene's germline CDR1 is GTSNPN and CDR2 SVGIG (reference sequence). CDR3 size: 15 residues. V was pared by 0 bases and J by 5 bases, with 9 bases of the junction left unmatched. CDR3 residues: CAWSVRKGARETQYF. CDR3 nucleotide sequence: TGTGCCTGGAGTGTAAGAAAGGGGGCTCGGGAGACCCAGTACTTC.

V and J are TRBV9 and TRBJ2-5; the match to TRBD2 covers 9 bases. The length of the CDR3 is 15 residues. The V and J ends lost 2 bases and 4 bases, in that order; junction bases with no gene match: 6. Germline V lookup: CDR1 SGDLS, CDR2 YYNGEE. The CDR3 protein is CASSVHQTSGETQYF. The CDR3 region has the DNA TGTGCCAGCAGCGTTCATCAGACTAGCGGAGAGACCCAGTACTTC.

Details on this clone: The germline gene is not matched at one end of the junction; a read error may be the cause. The V call is TRBV7-7, the J call TRBJ2-2; D is unresolved. Germline-derived CDR1 and CDR2 are SSHAT and FNYEAQ (reference sequence). The CDR3 is made up of 16 amino acids. The CDR3 loop reads CASSPLFSQYTGELFF. The CDR3 DNA is TGTGCTAGCAGCCCCCTTTTTTCACAGTATACCGGGGAGCTGTTTTTT.

The J gene is TRBJ2-4, the V gene TRBV5-6; 8 bases align to TRBD2. Germline V lookup: CDR1 SGHDT, CDR2 YYEEEE. V dropped 4 bases and J dropped 2; count of bases not matched to a gene: 5. This CDR3 is built from 15 residues. The CDR3 reads CASSSGGGPKNIQYF. The CDR3 DNA is TGTGCCAGCAGCAGTGGCGGGGGGCCCAAAAACATTCAGTACTTC.

CDR3 loop: CASSENGLAGETQYF. CDR3 sequence (DNA): TGTGCCAGCAGTGAAAATGGGCTAGCGGGAGAGACCCAGTACTTC. The genes are TRBV6-1 and TRBJ2-5; 8 bases agree with TRBD2. The V and J ends lost 2 bases and 4 bases, in that order; junction bases with no gene match: 6. This CDR3 contains 15 residues. Germline values: CDR1 MNHNS, CDR2 SASEGT.

V gene TRBV4-3 combines with J gene TRBJ2-7; the match to TRBD2 covers 11 bases. The ends lost 2 bases at V and 1 base at J; junction bases unmatched: 1. Looked up from germline, CDR1 is LGHNA and CDR2 is YSLEER. This CDR3 comprises 15 residues. The chain's CDR3 is CASSQLAGGSYEQYF. For the CDR3, the DNA is TGCGCCAGCAGCCAACTAGCGGGAGGTTCCTACGAGCAGTACTTC.

This chain uses TRBV4-2 with TRBJ2-2; D gene ambiguous. Germline V gene sequence: CDR1 LGHNA, CDR2 YNFKEQ. Trimming removed 1 base at V and 0 bases at J, with 9 bases between. This CDR3 is 16 amino acids long. In DNA, the CDR3 is TGTGCCAGCAGCCAAGCCATTTTTGCGAACACCGGGGAGCTGTTTTTT. Its translation is CASSQAIFANTGELFF.

This chain uses TRBV7-6 with TRBJ2-2; no clear D. The germline V gene has CDR1 SGHVS and CDR2 FNYEAQ. Between the trimmed V and J ends, which lost 2 bases and 2 bases, there was a span of 12 bases. The CDR3 has 16 amino acids. Written as DNA, the CDR3 is TGTGCCAGCAGCTTAAATTATGGCTTTAACACCGGGGAGCTGTTTTTT. Protein sequence: CASSLNYGFNTGELFF. Drawing the rest from reference TRBV7-6 and TRBJ2-2, the complete variable domain is GAGVSQSPRYKVTKRGQDVALRCDPISGHVSLYWYRQALGQGPEFLTYFNYEAQQDKSGLPNDRFSAERPEGSISTLTIQRTEQRDSAMYRCASSLNYGFNTGELFFGEGSRLTVL.

The CDR3 sequence: CASSSAGYQETQYF. CDR3 DNA: TGTGCCAGCTCCTCGGCCGGGTACCAAGAGACCCAGTACTTC. The V call is TRBV6-6, the J call TRBJ2-5, with D unclear. The germline gives CDR1 MNHNY, CDR2 SVGAGI (reference sequence). The CDR3 consists of 14 residues. The V and J ends lost 8 bases and 0 bases respectively, with 13 bases between them.

The chain couples TRBV5-4 to TRBJ2-2; D is perhaps TRBD1 (5 bases). V shed 1 base and J shed 2 bases, with 9 bases lying between them. The CDR3 has 15 amino acids. Per the germline V gene, CDR1 is SGHNT and CDR2 is YYREEE (reference sequence). The CDR3: CASSLPGINTGELFF. The CDR3 DNA sequence: TGTGCCAGCAGCTTGCCAGGGATAAACACCGGGGAGCTGTTTTTT.

The V call is TRBV29-1, the J call TRBJ1-2, with 8 bases fitting TRBD1. The V and J ends lost 5 bases and 8 bases, in that order; junction bases with no gene match: 4. From germline, CDR1 is SQVTM and CDR2 ANQGSEA. The CDR3 has 11 amino acids. CDR3 DNA sequence: TGCAGCGTTCAGGGGGCCCACGGCTACACCTTC. Translation gives CSVQGAHGYTF.

The chain combines TRBV6-5 with TRBJ2-7; 8 nucleotides align to TRBD1. CDR1 MNHEY and CDR2 SVGAGI come from the germline V gene. After removal of 1 base from V and 2 bases from J, the junction contained 4 bases not matched to a gene. The CDR3 has 15 amino acids. The CDR3 is CASSYFGQGTYEQYF. The CDR3 nucleotides are TGTGCCAGCAGTTACTTTGGACAGGGCACCTACGAGCAGTACTTC.

The chain recombines TRBV27 with TRBJ2-1; the match to TRBD2 covers 11 bases. Per germline, CDR1 MNHEY and CDR2 SMNVEV (reference sequence). V lost 7 bases and J lost 6; bases outside the gene matches: 8. The CDR3 runs to 15 residues. For the CDR3, the DNA is TGTGCCAGCACCCCACTAGCGGGAGTCGGCAATGAGCAGTTCTTC. Translating gives CASTPLAGVGNEQFF.

The chain has TRBV4-1 and TRBJ2-1; D perhaps matches TRBD2 (6 bases). Germline V lookup: CDR1 MGHRA, CDR2 YSYEKL. V lost 1 base and J lost 6, with 22 bases in between. CDR3 length: 18 amino acids. CDR3 residues: CASSQGKLRRAISNEQFF. The CDR3 nucleotides are TGCGCCAGCAGCCAAGGGAAACTGAGGAGGGCAATAAGCAATGAGCAGTTCTTC.

The V gene is TRBV5-1, the J gene TRBJ2-3; D is possibly TRBD2 (6 bases). Germline V gives CDR1 SGHRS, CDR2 YFSETQ. V lost 1 base, J lost 0 bases, and 12 bases lay in between. The CDR3 is 16 amino acids. CDR3 protein: CASSLWIGRSTDTQYF. The CDR3 coding sequence is TGCGCCAGCAGCTTGTGGATAGGGAGGAGCACAGATACGCAGTATTTT.

The rearrangement joins TRBV6-5 to TRBJ1-1, with D unclear. Germline CDR1 reads MNHEY; CDR2 reads SVGAGI. Between the trimmed V and J ends, which lost 2 bases and 4 bases, there was a span of 14 bases. The CDR3 is 15 amino acids. Here the CDR3 reads CASSYGRLRGTEAFF. As DNA, the CDR3 is TGTGCCAGCAGTTACGGAAGGCTTCGGGGCACTGAAGCTTTCTTT.

CDR3 bases: TGCGCCAGCAGCTTGGCATACGAGCAGTACTTC. Protein: CASSLAYEQYF. The V and J genes are TRBV5-1 and TRBJ2-7; no clear D gene. CDR1 is SGHRS and CDR2 is YFSETQ in the germline V gene. The CDR3 totals 11 residues. V was shortened by 0 bases and J by 4 bases, with 2 bases between the two germline ends.

DNA for the CDR3: TGTGCCAGCAGTCTCGGACAGGGCGGATATGGCTACACCTTC. Protein: CASSLGQGGYGYTF. The V and J genes are TRBV2 and TRBJ1-2, with TRBD1 identical over 8 bases. Germline CDR1 and CDR2: SNHLY and FYNNEI. The CDR3 has 14 amino acids. V lost 5 bases and J lost 5; bases outside the gene matches: 7.

The J gene is TRBJ2-1, the V gene TRBV5-1; 10 nucleotides agree with TRBD2. The CDR3 is 15 residues long. Germline V lookup: CDR1 SGHRS, CDR2 YFSETQ. V shed 3 bases, J shed 6 bases, and the junction held 6 bases outside the gene matches. The CDR3 nucleotides are TGCGCCAGCAGCTCTTCAACTAGCGGGATCAATGAGCAGTTCTTC. This sequence encodes CASSSSTSGINEQFF.

The chain recombines TRBV19 with TRBJ2-5; D uncertain. Germline-derived CDR1 and CDR2 are LNHDA and SQIVND (reference sequence). CDR3 length: 14 residues. V shed 3 bases and J shed 7 bases, with 15 bases lying between them. The CDR3: CASSMGPGMGTQYF. CDR3 in DNA: TGTGCCAGTAGTATGGGCCCAGGTATGGGGACCCAGTACTTC.

The V call is TRBV4-1, the J call TRBJ1-1, with D perhaps matching TRBD1 (5 bases). The CDR3 has 15 amino acids. V was pared by 1 base and J by 2 bases, with 11 bases between. CDR1 is MGHRA, CDR2 YSYEKL, per germline. The CDR3 reads CASSQVSGTNTEAFF. CDR3 sequence (DNA): TGCGCCAGCAGCCAAGTGTCGGGGACTAACACTGAAGCTTTCTTT.

The gene calls are TRBV19 and TRBJ2-1; TRBD1 matches at 7 bases. CDR1 LNHDA and CDR2 SQIVND come from the germline V gene (reference sequence). The length of the CDR3 is 15 residues. V trimming: 7 bases; J trimming: 6 bases; junction bases outside the gene matches: 12. CDR3 coding DNA: TGTGCCAGTATGGCAAGGGTAGCAGGGGGCAATGAGCAGTTCTTC. It yields the protein CASMARVAGGNEQFF. The complete variable domain, with remaining parts taken from reference TRBV19 and TRBJ2-1, reads DGGITQSPKYLFRKEGQNVTLSCEQNLNHDAMYWYRQDPGQGLRLIYYSQIVNDFQKGDIAEGYSVSREKKESFPLTVTSAQKNPTAFYLCASMARVAGGNEQFFGPGTRLTVL.

The V call is TRBV7-3, the J call TRBJ2-2, with D possibly TRBD1 on 5 matching bases. This CDR3 spans 12 amino acids. Between the trimmed V and J ends, which lost 8 bases and 5 bases, there was a span of 9 bases. Germline-derived CDR1 and CDR2 are SGHTA and FQGTGA. The CDR3 sequence is CASAGQTGELFF. As DNA, the CDR3 is TGTGCCAGCGCTGGACAAACCGGGGAGCTGTTTTTT.

V usage is TRBV6-5 and J usage is TRBJ1-2; 10 bases fit TRBD1. The germline V gene has CDR1 MNHEY and CDR2 SVGAGI. Trimming at V came to 0 bases and at J to 6 bases, leaving 4 bases not matched to a gene. This CDR3 comprises 15 residues. CDR3 nucleotide sequence: TGTGCCAGCAGTTACTCGACCGGGACAGGGGATGGCTACACCTTC. Protein sequence: CASSYSTGTGDGYTF.

This chain joins TRBV29-1 and TRBJ2-1; D not certain. The V gene lost 3 bases and the J gene lost 6 bases, with 12 bases spanning the gap. The CDR3 loop spans 13 amino acids. Per germline, CDR1 SQVTM and CDR2 ANQGSEA. The CDR3 DNA reads TGCAGCGTTGAGCGATTAAGGAGCAATGAGCAGTTCTTC. Translation gives CSVERLRSNEQFF.

V usage is TRBV4-1 and J usage is TRBJ2-1; perhaps TRBD2 as D (6 bases). The CDR3 is made up of 14 amino acids. Germline-derived CDR1 and CDR2 are MGHRA and YSYEKL. The V gene lost 6 bases and the J gene lost 2 bases, with 11 bases spanning the gap. CDR3 DNA: TGCGCCAGCAGTCCTAGCGCCCCCTACAATGAGCAGTTCTTC. Encoded protein: CASSPSAPYNEQFF.

The chain employs TRBV7-3 and TRBJ1-2; 9 positions match TRBD1. Germline assignment: CDR1 SGHTA and CDR2 FQGTGA. Trimming cost V 5 bases and J 4 bases; bases outside gene matches: 8. The CDR3 contains 15 residues. CDR3 loop: CASSPYGQGTYGYTF. In DNA, the CDR3 is TGTGCCAGCAGCCCTTATGGACAGGGGACCTATGGCTACACCTTC.

V usage is TRBV5-5 and J usage is TRBJ1-3; D possibly corresponds to TRBD1 (6 bases). With 4 bases removed from V and 1 base from J, the gap between germline ends came to 15 bases. This CDR3 spans 16 amino acids. Germline V gene data show CDR1 as SGHKS and CDR2 as YYEKEE (reference sequence). The CDR3 here is CASSPTTTGSGNTIYF. The CDR3 nucleotides read TGTGCCAGCAGCCCCACAACTACAGGGTCTGGAAACACCATATATTTT.

Worth noting for this clone: The germline gene is not matched at one end of the junction; a read error may be the cause. The J gene is TRBJ2-5, the V gene TRBV7-7, with a weak D call TRBD2 (5 bases). The CDR3 sequence is 15 residues long. Germline lookup yields CDR1 SSHAT and CDR2 FNYEAQ (reference sequence). CDR3 DNA: TGTGCTAGCAGCTTAGGAGGCGGAGGATTGGAGACCCAGTACTTC. This sequence encodes CASSLGGGGLETQYF.

The rearrangement uses TRBV11-3 and TRBJ2-3, with D hard to call. V was pared by 4 bases and J by 4 bases, with 9 bases between. In germline, CDR1 is SGHNT, CDR2 YENEEA. The CDR3 covers 13 residues. CDR3 residues: CASSSQVADTQYF. The CDR3 region has the DNA TGTGCCAGCAGCTCCCAGGTAGCAGATACGCAGTATTTT.